The text below deals with one T cell receptor beta chain. The sample belongs to a study of T cell changes during pregnancy in multiple sclerosis. The CDR3 spans 13 residues. CDR1 and CDR2 (germline): MNHEY, SVGAGI. Trimming took off 3 bases at V and 10 bases at J, with 15 bases between the two ends. The data were produced by immunoSEQ multiplex PCR, yet TCRdb's version contains in-frame clones alone and is incomplete. The profile shows approximately 30,000 clones, nearly 90% of them singletons. This TCR came from a female donor with multiple sclerosis, enrolled in a pregnancy study. The chain links TRBV6-5 to TRBJ1-2, with a tentative D call TRBD1 (6 bases). Sequencing was performed on CD4+ T cells from peripheral blood mononuclear cells, taken in the second trimester of pregnancy. CDR3 amino acids: CASSYLTGKYYTF. CDR3 DNA sequence: TGTGCCAGCAGTTATCTAACAGGGAAGTACTACACCTTC.